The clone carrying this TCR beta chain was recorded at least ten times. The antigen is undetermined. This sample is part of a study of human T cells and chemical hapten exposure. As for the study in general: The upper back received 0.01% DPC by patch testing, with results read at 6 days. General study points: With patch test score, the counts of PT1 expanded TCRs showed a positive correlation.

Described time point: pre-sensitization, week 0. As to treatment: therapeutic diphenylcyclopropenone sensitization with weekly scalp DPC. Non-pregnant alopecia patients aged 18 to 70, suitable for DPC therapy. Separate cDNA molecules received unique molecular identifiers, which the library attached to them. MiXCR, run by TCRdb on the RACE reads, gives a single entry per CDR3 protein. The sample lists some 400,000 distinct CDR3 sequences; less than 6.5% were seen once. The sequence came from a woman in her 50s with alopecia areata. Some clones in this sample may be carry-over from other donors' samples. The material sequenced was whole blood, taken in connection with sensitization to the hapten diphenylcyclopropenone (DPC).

CDR3 region: CASSTGTSSYNEQFF. CDR3 DNA sequence: TGTGCCAGCAGCACCGGGACTAGCTCCTACAATGAGCAGTTCTTC. The chain uses TRBV7-9 and TRBJ2-1; 8 bases are shared with TRBD2. The germline V gene has CDR1 SEHNR and CDR2 FQNEAQ (reference sequence). The CDR3 has 15 amino acids. V shed 5 bases, J shed 0 bases, and the junction held 3 bases outside the gene matches.